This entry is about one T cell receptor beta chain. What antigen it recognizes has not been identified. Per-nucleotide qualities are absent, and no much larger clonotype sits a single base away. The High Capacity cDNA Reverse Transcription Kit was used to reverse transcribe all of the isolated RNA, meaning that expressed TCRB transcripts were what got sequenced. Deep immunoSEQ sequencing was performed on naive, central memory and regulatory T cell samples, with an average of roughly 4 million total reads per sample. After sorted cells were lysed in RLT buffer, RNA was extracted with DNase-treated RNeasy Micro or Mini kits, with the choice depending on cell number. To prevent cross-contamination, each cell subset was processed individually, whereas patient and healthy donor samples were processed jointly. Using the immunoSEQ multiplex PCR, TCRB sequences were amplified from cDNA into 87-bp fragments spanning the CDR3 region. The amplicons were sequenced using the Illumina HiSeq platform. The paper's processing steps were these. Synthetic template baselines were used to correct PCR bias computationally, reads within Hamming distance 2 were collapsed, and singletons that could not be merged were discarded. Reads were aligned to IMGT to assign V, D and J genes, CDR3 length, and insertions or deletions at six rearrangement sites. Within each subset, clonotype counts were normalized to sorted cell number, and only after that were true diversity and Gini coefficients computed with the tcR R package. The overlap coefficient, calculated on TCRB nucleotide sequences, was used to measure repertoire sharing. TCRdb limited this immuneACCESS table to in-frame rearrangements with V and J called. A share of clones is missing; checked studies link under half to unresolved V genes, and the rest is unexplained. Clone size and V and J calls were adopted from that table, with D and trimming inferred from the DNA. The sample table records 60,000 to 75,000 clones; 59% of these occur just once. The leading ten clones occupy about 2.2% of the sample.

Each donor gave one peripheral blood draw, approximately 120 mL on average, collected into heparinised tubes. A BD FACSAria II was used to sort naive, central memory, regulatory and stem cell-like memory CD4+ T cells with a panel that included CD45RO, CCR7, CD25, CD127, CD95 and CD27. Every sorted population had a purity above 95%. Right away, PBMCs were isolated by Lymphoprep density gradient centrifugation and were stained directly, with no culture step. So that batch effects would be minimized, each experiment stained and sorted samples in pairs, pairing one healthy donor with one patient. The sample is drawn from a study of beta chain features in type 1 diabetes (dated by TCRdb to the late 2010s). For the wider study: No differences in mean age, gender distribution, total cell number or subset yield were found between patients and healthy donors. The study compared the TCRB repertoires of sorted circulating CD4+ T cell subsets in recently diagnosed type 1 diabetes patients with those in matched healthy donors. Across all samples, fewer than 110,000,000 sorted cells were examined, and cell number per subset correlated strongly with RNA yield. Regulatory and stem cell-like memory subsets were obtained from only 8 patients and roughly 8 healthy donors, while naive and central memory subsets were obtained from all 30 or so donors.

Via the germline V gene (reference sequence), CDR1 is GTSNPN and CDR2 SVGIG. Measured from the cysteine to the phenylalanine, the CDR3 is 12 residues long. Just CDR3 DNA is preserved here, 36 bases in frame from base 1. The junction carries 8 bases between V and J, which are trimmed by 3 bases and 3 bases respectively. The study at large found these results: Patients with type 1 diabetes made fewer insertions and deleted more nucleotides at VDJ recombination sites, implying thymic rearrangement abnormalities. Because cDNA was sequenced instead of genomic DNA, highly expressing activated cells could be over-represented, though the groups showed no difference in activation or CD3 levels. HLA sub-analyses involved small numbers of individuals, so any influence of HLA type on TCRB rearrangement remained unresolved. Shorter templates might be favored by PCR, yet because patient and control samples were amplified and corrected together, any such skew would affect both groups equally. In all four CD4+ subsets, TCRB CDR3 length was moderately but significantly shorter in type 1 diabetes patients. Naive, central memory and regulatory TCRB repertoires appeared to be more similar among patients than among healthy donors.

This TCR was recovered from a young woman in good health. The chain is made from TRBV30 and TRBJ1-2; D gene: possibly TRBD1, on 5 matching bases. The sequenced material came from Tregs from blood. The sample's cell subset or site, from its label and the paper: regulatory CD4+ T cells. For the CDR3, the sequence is CAWRGRDYGYTF. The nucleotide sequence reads TGTGCCTGGAGAGGCAGGGACTATGGCTACACCTTC.